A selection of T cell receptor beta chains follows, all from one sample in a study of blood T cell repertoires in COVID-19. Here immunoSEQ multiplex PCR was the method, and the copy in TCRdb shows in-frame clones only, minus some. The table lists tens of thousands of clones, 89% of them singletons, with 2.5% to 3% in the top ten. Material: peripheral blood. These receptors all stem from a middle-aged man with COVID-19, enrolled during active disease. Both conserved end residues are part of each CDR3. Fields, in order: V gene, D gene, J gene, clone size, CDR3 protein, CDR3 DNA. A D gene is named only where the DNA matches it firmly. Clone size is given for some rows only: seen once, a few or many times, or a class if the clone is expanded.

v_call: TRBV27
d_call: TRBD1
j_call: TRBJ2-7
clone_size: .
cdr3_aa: CASSLSQGALVFYEQYF
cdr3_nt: TGTGCCAGCAGTTTATCACAGGGGGCCTTAGTTTTCTACGAGCAGTACTTC

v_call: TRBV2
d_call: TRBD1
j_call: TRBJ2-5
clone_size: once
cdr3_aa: CASSRQGAQETQYF
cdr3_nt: TGTGCCAGCAGTCGACAGGGGGCTCAGGAGACCCAGTACTTC

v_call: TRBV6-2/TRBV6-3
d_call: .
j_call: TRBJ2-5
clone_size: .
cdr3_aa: CASSYSTGGRQTQYF
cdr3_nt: TGTGCCAGCAGTTACTCGACGGGGGGCCGGCAGACCCAGTACTTC

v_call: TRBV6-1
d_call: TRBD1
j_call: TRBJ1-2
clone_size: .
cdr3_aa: CASSEQAQGISYGYTF
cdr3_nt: TGTGCCAGCAGTGAACAAGCACAGGGGATTTCCTATGGCTACACCTTC

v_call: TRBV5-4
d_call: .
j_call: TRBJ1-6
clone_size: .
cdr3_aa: CASSLTGQNSPLHF
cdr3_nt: TGTGCCAGCAGCCTGACGGGTCAAAATTCACCCCTCCACTTT

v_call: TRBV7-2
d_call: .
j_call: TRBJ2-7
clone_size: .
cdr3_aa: CASSLSSYEQYF
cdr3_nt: TGTGCCAGCAGCCTGAGCTCCTACGAGCAGTACTTC

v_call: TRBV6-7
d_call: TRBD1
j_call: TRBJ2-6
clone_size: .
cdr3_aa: CASSSKTGPGANVLTF
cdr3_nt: TGTGCCAGCAGTTCAAAGACAGGGCCTGGGGCCAACGTCCTGACTTTC

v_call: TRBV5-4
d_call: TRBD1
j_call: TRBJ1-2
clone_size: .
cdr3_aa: CASSLPGGLSNGYTF
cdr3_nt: TGTGCCAGCAGCTTGCCAGGGGGCCTATCGAATGGCTACACCTTC

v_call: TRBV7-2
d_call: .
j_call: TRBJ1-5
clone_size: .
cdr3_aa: CASSPFSNQPQHF
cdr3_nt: TGTGCCAGCAGCCCGTTTAGCAATCAGCCCCAGCATTTT

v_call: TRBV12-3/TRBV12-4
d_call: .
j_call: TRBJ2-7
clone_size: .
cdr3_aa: CASSPPGSYEQYF
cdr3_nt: TGTGCCAGCAGTCCTCCGGGGAGCTACGAGCAGTACTTC

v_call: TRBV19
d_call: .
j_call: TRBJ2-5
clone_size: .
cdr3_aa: CASSPRSGTKTQYF
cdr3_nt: TGTGCCAGTAGCCCTCGGTCAGGTACGAAGACCCAGTACTTC

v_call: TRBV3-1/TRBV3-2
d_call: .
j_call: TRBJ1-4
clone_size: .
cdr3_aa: CASSKWGGNEKLFF
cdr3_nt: TGTGCCAGCAGCAAATGGGGCGGTAATGAAAAACTGTTTTTT

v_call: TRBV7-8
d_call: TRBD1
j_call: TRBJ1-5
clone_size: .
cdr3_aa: CASSLEGTGINQPQHF
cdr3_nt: TGTGCCAGCAGCTTAGAAGGGACAGGAATCAATCAGCCCCAGCATTTT

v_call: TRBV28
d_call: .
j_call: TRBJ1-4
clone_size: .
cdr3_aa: CASTSNLKGPGRGLFF
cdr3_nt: TGTGCCAGCACCTCCAATCTGAAGGGACCAGGGCGGGGGCTGTTTTTT

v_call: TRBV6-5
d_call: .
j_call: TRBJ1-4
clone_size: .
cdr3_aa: CASKLQVNEKLFF
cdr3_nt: TGTGCCAGCAAGTTACAGGTTAATGAAAAACTGTTTTTT

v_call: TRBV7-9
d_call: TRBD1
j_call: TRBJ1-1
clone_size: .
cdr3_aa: CASSLVAGGETFF
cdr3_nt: TGTGCCAGCAGCTTAGTAGCAGGGGGTGAGACTTTCTTT